This T cell receptor (beta chain) was recovered during a study of response to subunit inactivated influenza vaccine. TCRdb passed the RT-PCR reads through MiXCR, listing each CDR3 protein once. This table has almost 250,000 distinct CDR3 sequences, 9.5% to 15% appearing once. In regard to this clonotype: Its antigen is not known.

Germline V gene lookup returns CDR1 MNHNS and CDR2 SASEGT. Trimming cost V 4 bases and J 9 bases, with 22 bases left between them. There are 16 residues in the CDR3. Points from the study as a whole: Authors proposed each seasonal influenza vaccination draws in few new T cells.

This chain links TRBV6-1 with TRBJ2-1; D may correspond to TRBD1 or TRBD2 (5 bases each). This TCR was sampled from a man aged 50-60 years who received an inactivated influenza vaccine. Source: non-naive T cells sorted from PBMCs, taken 14 to 15 days before vaccination. This CDR3 is CASSAQRRGVGGEQFF. CDR3 nucleotides: TGTGCCAGCAGTGCCCAACGCCGGGGCGTAGGTGGTGAGCAGTTCTTC.